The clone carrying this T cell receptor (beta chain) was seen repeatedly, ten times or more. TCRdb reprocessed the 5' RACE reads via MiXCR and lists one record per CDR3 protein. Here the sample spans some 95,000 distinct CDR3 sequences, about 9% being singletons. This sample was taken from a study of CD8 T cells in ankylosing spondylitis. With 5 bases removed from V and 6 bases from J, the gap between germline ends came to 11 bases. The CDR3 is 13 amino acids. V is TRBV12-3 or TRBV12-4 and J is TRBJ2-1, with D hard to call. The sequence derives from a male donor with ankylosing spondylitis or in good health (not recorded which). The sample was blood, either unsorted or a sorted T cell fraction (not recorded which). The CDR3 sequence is CASSVTNFNEQFF. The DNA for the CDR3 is TGTGCCAGCAGTGTGACAAACTTCAATGAGCAGTTCTTC.